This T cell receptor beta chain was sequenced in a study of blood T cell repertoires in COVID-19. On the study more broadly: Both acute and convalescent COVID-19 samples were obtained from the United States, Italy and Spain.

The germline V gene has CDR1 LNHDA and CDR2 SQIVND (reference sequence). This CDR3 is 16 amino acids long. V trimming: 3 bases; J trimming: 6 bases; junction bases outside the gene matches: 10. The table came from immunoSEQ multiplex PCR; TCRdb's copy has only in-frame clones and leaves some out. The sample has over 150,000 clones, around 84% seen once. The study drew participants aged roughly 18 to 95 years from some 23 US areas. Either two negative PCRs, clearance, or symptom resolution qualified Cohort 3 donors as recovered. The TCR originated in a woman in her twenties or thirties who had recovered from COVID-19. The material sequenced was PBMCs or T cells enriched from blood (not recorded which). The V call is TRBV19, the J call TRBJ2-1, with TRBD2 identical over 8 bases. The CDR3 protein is CASSIALAGGLNEQFF. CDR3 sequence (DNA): TGTGCCAGTAGTATCGCCCTGGCGGGAGGACTCAATGAGCAGTTCTTC.